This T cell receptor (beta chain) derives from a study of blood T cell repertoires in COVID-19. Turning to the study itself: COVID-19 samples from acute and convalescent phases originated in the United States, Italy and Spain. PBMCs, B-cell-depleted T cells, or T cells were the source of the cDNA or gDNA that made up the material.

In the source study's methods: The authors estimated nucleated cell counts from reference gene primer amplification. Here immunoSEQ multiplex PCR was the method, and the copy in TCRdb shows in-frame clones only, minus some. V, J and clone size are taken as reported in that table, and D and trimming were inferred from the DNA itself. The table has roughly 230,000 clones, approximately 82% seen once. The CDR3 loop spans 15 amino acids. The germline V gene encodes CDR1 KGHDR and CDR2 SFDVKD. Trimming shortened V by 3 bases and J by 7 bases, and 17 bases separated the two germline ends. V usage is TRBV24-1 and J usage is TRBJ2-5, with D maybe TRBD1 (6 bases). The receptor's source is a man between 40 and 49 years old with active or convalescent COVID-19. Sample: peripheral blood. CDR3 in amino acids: CATSDPAGQRGTQYF. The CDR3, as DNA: TGTGCCACCAGTGATCCCGCTGGACAGCGCGGGACCCAGTACTTC.